A single sample gave rise to the 23 T cell receptor beta chains below, sequenced in a study of vaccination effects on CD4 cells after COVID-19 (dated 2022 in TCRdb). Their target antigens are unknown. The ViraFEST assay stimulated PBMC with viral peptide pools and then used TCR sequencing to identify antigen-specific CD4+ T cell clonotypes by expansion. After around eleven days of culture, CD4+ T cells were isolated with the EasySep CD4+ T cell isolation kit. Each participant received two doses of an mRNA SARS-CoV-2 vaccine, either BNT162b2 or mRNA-1273. The library was prepared using the immunoSEQ multiplex PCR assay. TCRdb took over this immuneACCESS table, retaining in-frame rearrangements with V and J assigned. Such tables are incomplete; in checked studies, under half of the missing clones stem from an unresolved V gene, and the remainder is unexplained. The sample table holds tens of thousands of clones, of which 75% to 85% were seen once. The ten largest clones represent roughly 1.2% of the sample.

The sample was CD4+ T cells from PBMCs cultured with HCoV-229E spike peptides, taken after COVID-19 vaccination. The cell subset or site label for this specimen denotes: HCoV-229E spike overlapping peptide pool stimulation. Receptor source: a human donor who received a COVID-19 vaccine.

This sequence joins TRBV7-3 and TRBJ2-5, with TRBD1 as a possible D gene (5 bases). The germline V gene encodes CDR1 SGHTA and CDR2 FQGTGA. Trimming shortened V by 2 bases and J by 3 bases, and 10 bases separated the two germline ends. CDR3 length: 14 residues. The CDR3 DNA reads TGTGCCAGCAGCTTATCGGCAGGGAAAGAGACCCAGTACTTC. Translating gives CASSLSAGKETQYF.

The chain uses TRBV6-1 and TRBJ1-5, with D uncertain. The CDR3 has 15 residues. Germline values: CDR1 MNHNS, CDR2 SASEGT. V lost 3 bases, J lost 5 bases, and 14 bases lay in between. The CDR3 sequence is CASSDIAGFDQPQHF. DNA for the CDR3: TGTGCCAGCAGTGACATTGCTGGCTTCGATCAGCCCCAGCATTTT.

This clone occurred a few times. The chain is built from TRBV6-1 and TRBJ1-1; TRBD1 is a possible D gene (5 bases). CDR3 size: 18 residues. Trimming removed 2 bases at V and 0 bases at J, with 19 bases between. In germline, CDR1 is MNHNS, CDR2 SASEGT. The CDR3 DNA reads TGTGCCAGCAGTGAACAGGGTTGGAGGGGCTCTATGAACACTGAAGCTTTCTTT. It encodes CASSEQGWRGSMNTEAFF.

This chain joins TRBV5-1 and TRBJ1-2; 9 bases agree with TRBD1. CDR1 and CDR2 from the germline V gene are SGHRS and YFSETQ. This CDR3 contains 17 residues. V lost 0 bases to trimming and J lost 4 bases; unmatched junction nucleotides: 10. The CDR3 protein is CASSLAAGTGKGYGYTF. The CDR3 DNA sequence: TGCGCCAGCAGCTTGGCCGCAGGGACAGGGAAAGGCTATGGCTACACCTTC.

V usage is TRBV19 and J usage is TRBJ2-1, with a possible D match to TRBD2 (6 bases). Deletions cut 5 bases from V and 6 bases from J, with 26 bases between. The length of the CDR3 is 18 residues. CDR1 LNHDA and CDR2 SQIVND come from the germline V gene (reference sequence). The CDR3 DNA is TGTGCCAGTAGTCTATACCCCTCGGAGGGCCGGCTTTTCAATGAGCAGTTCTTC. Its translation: CASSLYPSEGRLFNEQFF.

The chain combines TRBV27 with TRBJ1-4, with unresolved D. The CDR3 spans 14 residues. V lost 2 bases to trimming and J lost 8 bases, with 12 bases between them. Germline V lookup: CDR1 MNHEY, CDR2 SMNVEV (reference sequence). Written as DNA, the CDR3 is TGTGCCAGCAGTTTACTTGCAGACGGAGAAAAACTGTTTTTT. Translated, it gives CASSLLADGEKLFF.

The chain carries TRBV28 and TRBJ1-2; D perhaps matches TRBD1 (6 bases). Germline CDR1 MDHEN, CDR2 SYDVKM. V lost 6 bases to trimming and J lost 6 bases, with 20 bases between them. The CDR3 has 15 residues. The DNA for the CDR3 is TGTGCCAGCAGCTCCCTATCTCCAGGGGAGAATGGCTACACCTTC. It translates to CASSSLSPGENGYTF.

The rearrangement links TRBV5-1 to TRBJ1-4; TRBD1 matches at 11 bases. Per germline, CDR1 SGHRS and CDR2 YFSETQ. V shed 3 bases, J shed 4 bases, and the junction held 8 bases outside the gene matches. The CDR3 spans 17 residues. The CDR3 coding sequence is TGCGCCAGCAGCTACCGAGGACAGGGGGCCTTTAATGAAAAACTGTTTTTT. Its translation: CASSYRGQGAFNEKLFF.

The chain is built from TRBV4-1 and TRBJ1-2; D call uncertain. CDR1 is MGHRA and CDR2 is YSYEKL in the germline V gene. V was cut by 1 base and J by 2 bases, with 8 bases left in between. The CDR3 extends over 14 amino acids. The CDR3: CASSQVARNYGYTF. The CDR3 DNA reads as TGCGCCAGCAGCCAAGTTGCTAGGAACTATGGCTACACCTTC.

V gene TRBV7-3 combines with J gene TRBJ2-5, with no clear D. Germline lookup yields CDR1 SGHTA and CDR2 FQGTGA. The CDR3 totals 14 residues. Between the trimmed V and J ends, which lost 3 bases and 1 base, there was a span of 9 bases. The CDR3 bases are TGTGCCAGCAGCTTCGGACCCCCCCAAGAGACCCAGTACTTC. Translation: CASSFGPPQETQYF.

This clone was seen just once. The rearrangement joins TRBV2 to TRBJ1-1, with D uncertain. Germline loops: CDR1 SNHLY, CDR2 FYNNEI. With 6 bases removed from V and 0 bases from J, the gap between germline ends came to 20 bases. This CDR3 comprises 17 residues. CDR3 in amino acids: CASRFPLGAGMNTEAFF. The CDR3 DNA reads TGTGCCAGCAGGTTCCCCCTTGGAGCGGGCATGAACACTGAAGCTTTCTTT. Using reference TRBV2 and TRBJ1-1 for the parts outside the CDR3, the full variable domain is EPEVTQTPSHQVTQMGQEVILRCVPISNHLYFYWYRQILGQKVEFLVSFYNNEISEKSEIFDDQFSVERPDGSNFTLKIRSTKLEDSAMYFCASRFPLGAGMNTEAFFGQGTRLTVV.

The chain has TRBV3-1 (or the pseudogene TRBV3-2) and TRBJ2-2; tentatively, D is TRBD1 (6 bases). Between the trimmed V and J ends, which lost 9 bases and 1 base, there was a span of 15 bases. The V gene's germline CDR1 is LGHDT and CDR2 YNNKEL (reference sequence). The CDR3 runs 15 residues. The CDR3 bases are TGTGCCAGTCGCGAGAGGGGGTTGAACACCGGGGAGCTGTTTTTT. This translates into CASRERGLNTGELFF.

This clone was observed once. The chain combines TRBV30 with TRBJ1-4; D perhaps matches TRBD1 (6 bases). There are 13 residues in the CDR3. The ends were cut back, 0 bases at V and 11 bases at J, with 13 bases in the middle. CDR1 and CDR2 from the germline V gene are GTSNPN and SVGIG (reference sequence). The CDR3 protein is CAWSVPERGKLFF. The CDR3 bases are TGTGCCTGGAGTGTACCCGAAAGGGGGAAACTGTTTTTT.

The rearrangement joins TRBV18 to TRBJ2-7; D is perhaps TRBD2 (6 bases). The CDR3 loop spans 14 amino acids. The germline gives CDR1 KGHSH, CDR2 LQKENI. V lost 2 bases and J lost 2, with 10 bases in between. In DNA, the CDR3 is TGTGCCAGCTCACCAGGAGGGGCACCCTACGAGCAGTACGTC. Translated: CASSPGGAPYEQYV.

This rearrangement joins TRBV9 to TRBJ1-3, with TRBD1 matching 7 bases. Germline lookup yields CDR1 SGDLS and CDR2 YYNGEE. This CDR3 has 16 residues. J lost 0 bases, V lost 4 bases, and 7 bases had no gene match. CDR3 in amino acids: CASSFRDSASGNTIYF. The CDR3 DNA is TGTGCCAGCAGCTTCCGGGACAGTGCCTCTGGAAACACCATATATTTT. Full variable domain (rest looked up from reference TRBV9 and TRBJ1-3): DSGVTQTPKHLITATGQRVTLRCSPRSGDLSVYWYQQSLDQGLQFLIQYYNGEERAKGNILERFSAQQFPDLHSELNLSSLELGDSALYFCASSFRDSASGNTIYFGEGSWLTVV.

The V call is TRBV19, the J call TRBJ2-1; 9 nucleotides match TRBD1. The CDR3 has 15 residues. The germline V gene encodes CDR1 LNHDA and CDR2 SQIVND (reference sequence). J lost 7 bases, V lost 7 bases, and 11 bases had no gene match. The CDR3 coding sequence is TGTGCCAGTACCGACACGGGACAGGGCCAAAATGAGCAGTTCTTC. Its protein product is CASTDTGQGQNEQFF.

This chain links TRBV7-7 with TRBJ2-5; a possible D gene is TRBD1 (6 bases). Germline CDR1 reads SSHAT; CDR2 reads FNYEAQ (reference sequence). With 5 bases removed from V and 4 bases from J, the gap between germline ends came to 23 bases. The CDR3 loop spans 17 amino acids. The CDR3 DNA reads TGTGCCAGCAGCCCTAAGCGTTTGGCAGGGGCGGGAGAGACCCAGTACTTC. As protein: CASSPKRLAGAGETQYF.

Concerning this clone itself: Given the absence of the conserved phenylalanine or tryptophan at the CDR3 end, a read error is likely. No DNA is shown, since the ends of the CDR3 on it are uncertain; the CDR3 is the one TCRdb lists. This chain uses TRBV10-1 with TRBJ1-1; the DNA was not compared with TRBD1, the D call given in the table. Germline CDR1 is WNHNN and CDR2 is SYGVQD (reference sequence). The CDR3 is made up of 13 amino acids, end residues included. CDR3 residues: CASSDWTGGLPGR.

J is TRBJ2-7 and V is TRBV20-1; no clear D. This CDR3 is 11 amino acids long. The V end was cut by 3 bases, the J end by 4 bases, with 7 bases between. Germline CDR1 DFQATT, CDR2 SNEGSKA (reference sequence). In nucleotides, the CDR3 is TGCAGTGCTAGTAAGGGATACGAGCAGTACGTC. Protein product: CSASKGYEQYV.

The V call is TRBV7-8, the J call TRBJ2-5, with 10 positions matching TRBD2. CDR3 length equals 14 residues. With V trimmed by 3 bases and J by 6 bases, 4 bases remained unmatched. CDR1 and CDR2 (germline): SGHVS, FQNEAQ. The CDR3 DNA sequence: TGTGCCAGCAGCTTCTCGGGACTAGCGAAGACCCAGTACTTC. Translating it yields CASSFSGLAKTQYF.

This rearrangement joins TRBV6-5 to TRBJ2-2, with D perhaps assigned TRBD1 or TRBD2 (5 bases each). Trimming stripped 2 bases from V and 4 bases from J, with 8 bases between. Germline CDR1 and CDR2: MNHEY and SVGAGI. There are 14 residues in the CDR3. The CDR3 nucleotides read TGTGCCAGCAGTTACGGGGGACGCACCGGGGAGCTGTTTTTT. Protein sequence: CASSYGGRTGELFF.

J is TRBJ2-3 and V is TRBV6-1; the D gene is possibly TRBD2 (6 bases). Between the trimmed V and J ends, which lost 3 bases and 10 bases, there was a span of 17 bases. Germline CDR1 and CDR2: MNHNS and SASEGT. The CDR3 totals 14 residues. This CDR3 is CASSDPTRTEAQYF. The CDR3, as DNA: TGTGCCAGCAGTGACCCGACTAGAACGGAGGCGCAGTATTTT.

The rearrangement uses TRBV7-8 and TRBJ1-1; the D gene is possibly TRBD1 (6 bases). The CDR3 runs 16 residues. Germline CDR1 is SGHVS and CDR2 is FQNEAQ. V lost 1 base to trimming and J lost 1 base, with 13 bases between them. The CDR3 DNA sequence: TGTGCCAGCAGCTTAGAGGGGGACACGAGGAACACTGAAGCTTTCTTT. This codes for CASSLEGDTRNTEAFF.